The rows below give T cell receptor beta chains drawn from one sample of a study of beta chain features in type 1 diabetes. Profiled with immunoSEQ multiplex PCR; TCRdb holds only in-frame clones, not every one. In the table there are roughly 370,000 clones, over 11% of which are singletons. Sequencing was done on a sample of naive CD4+ T cells from blood. The receptor source for this set is a man aged 25 to 45 in good health. Both conserved end residues are part of each CDR3. The D gene is left open where the match is weak. Clone size appears in some rows only: once, few, many, or a class for an expanded clone.

CDR3 protein: CASSYGPVQETQYF
CDR3 DNA: TGTGCCAGCAGTTACGGTCCAGTTCAAGAGACCCAGTACTTC
clone size: NA
J gene: TRBJ2-5
D gene: NA
V gene: TRBV6-5

CDR3 protein: CASSWGLAGGHNEQFF
CDR3 DNA: TGTGCCAGCAGCTGGGGACTAGCGGGAGGCCACAATGAGCAGTTCTTC
clone size: few
J gene: TRBJ2-1
D gene: TRBD2
V gene: TRBV5-4

CDR3 protein: CSVTVTGVNTEAFF
CDR3 DNA: TGCAGCGTTACAGTTACAGGGGTCAACACTGAAGCTTTCTTT
clone size: few
J gene: TRBJ1-1
D gene: TRBD1
V gene: TRBV29-1

CDR3 protein: CASSQVMGRTEAFF
CDR3 DNA: TGTGCCAGCAGCCAAGTTATGGGTCGAACTGAAGCTTTCTTT
clone size: few
J gene: TRBJ1-1
D gene: NA
V gene: TRBV14

CDR3 protein: CSVSDLRGALFETQYF
CDR3 DNA: TGCAGCGTGTCCGATCTCAGGGGGGCTTTGTTCGAGACCCAGTACTTC
clone size: few
J gene: TRBJ2-5
D gene: NA
V gene: TRBV29-1

CDR3 protein: CASSLVVVDSETQYF
CDR3 DNA: TGTGCCAGCAGCTTAGTCGTCGTGGATTCAGAGACCCAGTACTTC
clone size: few
J gene: TRBJ2-5
D gene: NA
V gene: TRBV7-2

CDR3 protein: CASSPRAKAAVYNSPLHF
CDR3 DNA: TGTGCCAGCAGCCCGAGGGCCAAGGCGGCAGTCTATAATTCACCCCTCCACTTT
clone size: few
J gene: TRBJ1-6
D gene: NA
V gene: TRBV7-4

CDR3 protein: CASSPLRGPGDTEAFF
CDR3 DNA: TGTGCCAGCAGCCCACTGAGGGGGCCCGGGGACACTGAAGCTTTCTTT
clone size: NA
J gene: TRBJ1-1
D gene: TRBD1
V gene: TRBV7-9

CDR3 protein: CASSPARAVTGELFF
CDR3 DNA: TGCGCCAGCAGCCCTGCAAGGGCCGTCACCGGGGAGCTGTTTTTT
clone size: NA
J gene: TRBJ2-2
D gene: NA
V gene: TRBV5-1

CDR3 protein: CASSQDRGYQPQHF
CDR3 DNA: TGCGCCAGCAGCCAAGACAGGGGTTATCAGCCCCAGCATTTT
clone size: NA
J gene: TRBJ1-5
D gene: NA
V gene: TRBV4-1